This TCR beta chain was recorded in a study of T cell responses to AZD1222 COVID-19 vaccine. Whole-study results and caveats: Unmutated variant regions are reportedly the target of nearly half of TCRs that are spike-specific. None of the repertoires were sampled until the peak T cell response had passed.

Germline CDR1 and CDR2: MDHEN and SYDVKM. CDR3 length: 14 amino acids. V was clipped by 2 bases and J by 6 bases, with 11 bases between them. The assay was immunoSEQ multiplex PCR, and TCRdb's table has in-frame clones only and misses some. The sample holds fewer than 150,000 clones; about 92% are singletons and the top ten take around 5%. Notes on this clone: Its antigen is still unknown.

The V call is TRBV28, the J call TRBJ1-5; D gene ambiguous. This TCR was recovered from an adult who received the AZD1222 COVID-19 vaccine. Sequences were derived from peripheral blood, sampled 28 days after the second AZD1222 dose. The chain's CDR3 is CASSLVSAFQPQHF. In DNA, the CDR3 is TGTGCCAGCAGTTTAGTCTCGGCTTTTCAGCCCCAGCATTTT.